The TCR beta chain under discussion was sequenced for a study of identical twins. Per the germline V gene, CDR1 is LGHDT and CDR2 is YNNKEL (reference sequence). CDR3 length: 14 residues. The germline V and J ends were trimmed by 3 bases and 2 bases, with 8 bases remaining between them. Findings of the study overall: The authors noted that invariant MAIT and iNKT cells could partly confound zero-insertion analyses.

TCRdb called the 5' RACE reads again in MiXCR, with one record for every CDR3 protein. The sample lists 350,000 to 500,000 distinct CDR3 sequences; 18% were seen once. This clonotype was picked up many times. The antigen is undetermined. The chain is built from TRBV3-1 and TRBJ2-4; D perhaps matches TRBD2 (5 bases). The sequence was obtained from a middle-aged man in good health. The specimen was naive T cells sorted from blood. CDR3: CASSQRGTKNIQYF. CDR3 nucleotides: TGTGCCAGCAGCCAGAGAGGGACCAAAAACATTCAGTACTTC.